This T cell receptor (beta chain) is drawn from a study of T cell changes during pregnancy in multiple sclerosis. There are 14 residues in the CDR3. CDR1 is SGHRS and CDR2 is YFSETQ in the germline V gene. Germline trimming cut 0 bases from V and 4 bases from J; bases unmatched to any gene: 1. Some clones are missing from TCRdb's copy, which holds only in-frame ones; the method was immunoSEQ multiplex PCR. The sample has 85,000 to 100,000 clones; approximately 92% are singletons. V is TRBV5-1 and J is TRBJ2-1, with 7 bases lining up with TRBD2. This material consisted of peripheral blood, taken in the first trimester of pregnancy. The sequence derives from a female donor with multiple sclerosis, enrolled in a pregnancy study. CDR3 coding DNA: TGCGCCAGCAGCTTGGCGGGACTATACAATGAGCAGTTCTTC. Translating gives CASSLAGLYNEQFF.